What follows are 9 T cell receptor beta chains derived from one specimen sequenced in a study of OX40 agonist ivuxolimab in advanced cancers. Produced via immunoSEQ multiplex PCR; TCRdb's table is partial and in-frame only. The sample has roughly 30,000 clones; roughly 90% are singletons. The sequences come from CD4+ or CD8+ T cells sorted from blood, collected in a trial of the OX40 agonist ivuxolimab. Every receptor here comes from an adult with an advanced solid tumor such as melanoma, head and neck, liver or kidney cancer.

The chain combines TRBV30 with TRBJ1-6; a weak D match, TRBD1 (5 bases). The CDR3 consists of 14 residues. With 2 bases removed from V and 6 bases from J, the gap between germline ends came to 11 bases. Germline CDR1 reads GTSNPN; CDR2 reads SVGIG (reference sequence). CDR3 region: CAWSIRDGNSPLHF. CDR3 sequence (DNA): TGTGCCTGGAGTATCCGGGACGGTAATTCACCCCTCCACTTT.

This chain joins TRBV28 and TRBJ2-2; D possibly corresponds to TRBD2 (5 bases). The CDR3 consists of 13 residues. The germline V and J ends were trimmed by 1 base and 5 bases, with 5 bases remaining between them. In germline, CDR1 is MDHEN, CDR2 SYDVKM. The CDR3 region has the DNA TGTGCCAGCAGTTTATCGGGAACCGGGGAGCTGTTTTTT. Its protein product is CASSLSGTGELFF.

The V and J genes are TRBV10-3 and TRBJ2-7; the match to TRBD2 covers 14 bases. The ends lost 0 bases at V and 1 base at J; junction bases unmatched: 5. The CDR3 loop spans 18 amino acids. Germline CDR1 reads ENHRY; CDR2 reads SYGVKD. The CDR3 here is CAISESGTSGSLSYEQYF. DNA of the CDR3: TGTGCCATCAGTGAGTCCGGGACTAGCGGGAGTTTATCCTACGAGCAGTACTTC.

V gene TRBV29-1 combines with J gene TRBJ2-1, with D possibly called TRBD1 or TRBD2 (7 bases each). The V end was cut by 7 bases, the J end by 6 bases, with 13 bases between. Germline V CDR1 and CDR2: SQVTM, ANQGSEA. This CDR3 region has 12 residues. The DNA for the CDR3 is TGCAGCGATCAGGGGGGGCGCAATGAGCAGTTCTTC. Translated, it gives CSDQGGRNEQFF.

This chain connects TRBV9 to TRBJ2-1, with D possibly TRBD2 on 5 matching bases. The CDR3 spans 15 residues. V lost 3 bases and J 0 bases, leaving 10 bases between the germline ends. CDR1 and CDR2 (germline): SGDLS, YYNGEE. The CDR3 nucleotides read TGTGCCAGCAGCGAGACGGGGAGCTCCTACAATGAGCAGTTCTTC. This translates into CASSETGSSYNEQFF.

The V call is TRBV7-8, the J call TRBJ2-3; TRBD2 agrees at 12 bases. There are 16 residues in the CDR3. V was pared by 5 bases and J by 2 bases, with 5 bases of the junction left unmatched. CDR1 is SGHVS, CDR2 FQNEAQ, per germline. The CDR3 sequence: CASSTLAGGFTDTQYF. The CDR3 DNA follows: TGTGCCAGCAGCACGCTAGCGGGAGGGTTCACAGATACGCAGTATTTT. Together with reference TRBV7-8 and TRBJ2-3, the CDR3 gives the full variable domain: GAGVSQSPRYKVAKRGQDVALRCDPISGHVSLFWYQQALGQGPEFLTYFQNEAQLDKSGLPSDRFFAERPEGSVSTLKIQRTQQEDSAVYLCASSTLAGGFTDTQYFGPGTRLTVL.

The V and J genes are TRBV27 and TRBJ2-7, with D possibly matching TRBD2 (5 bases). Germline V gives CDR1 MNHEY, CDR2 SMNVEV (reference sequence). The CDR3 sequence is 14 residues long. V was shortened by 5 bases and J by 4 bases, with 15 bases between the two germline ends. This chain's CDR3 is CASSILGRGYEQYF. Written as DNA, the CDR3 is TGTGCCAGCAGTATCTTGGGCAGAGGGTACGAGCAGTACTTC.

This sequence joins TRBV19 and TRBJ2-7; D is possibly TRBD1 (7 bases). The V end lost 5 bases, the J end lost 4 bases, and 12 bases lay between the germline ends. Germline-derived CDR1 and CDR2 are LNHDA and SQIVND (reference sequence). The CDR3 loop spans 13 amino acids. CDR3 DNA: TGTGCCAGTAGTCCCCAGGGGGGTTACGAGCAGTACTTC. Protein sequence: CASSPQGGYEQYF.

The V call is TRBV19, the J call TRBJ1-2; D unresolved. Germline V gives CDR1 LNHDA, CDR2 SQIVND (reference sequence). V lost 0 bases, J lost 8 bases, and 16 bases lay in between. The length of the CDR3 is 15 residues. The CDR3 DNA reads TGTGCCAGTAGTATAGATCTGAAGGGCCTCGGCGGCTACACCTTC. This encodes CASSIDLKGLGGYTF.